Sequencing of this TCR beta chain was carried out in a study of OX40 agonist ivuxolimab in advanced cancers. Context from the whole study: Ivuxolimab was a fully human IgG2 agonistic monoclonal antibody targeting the costimulatory receptor OX40 (CD134). Of the 50 or so patients in dose escalation, about 20 had hepatocellular carcinoma, about 15 had melanoma, 9 had renal cell carcinoma and 9 had head and neck cancer. Prior anti-PD-1, anti-PD-L1 or anti-CTLA-4 therapy was permitted, and about two fifths of dose-escalation patients had received checkpoint inhibitors. Peripheral TCRbeta sequencing aimed to test whether ivuxolimab altered TCR sequence diversity and caused clonal T-cell expansion. The paper reports the monotherapy dose-escalation portion (N of about 47 patients) of the phase I ivuxolimab trial. Intravenous ivuxolimab was administered to patients every 2 weeks at six dose levels: 0.01, 0.1, 0.3, 1.5, 3 and 10 mg/kg. Partial responses were achieved by three dose-escalation patients, of whom one had hepatocellular carcinoma and two had cutaneous melanoma. A male proportion of under 85% and a mean age of roughly 58 years, ranging from about 20 to 79, were recorded for the dose-escalation cohort.

Genomic DNA was isolated from the sorted cells so that the TCRbeta CDR3 region could be sequenced. The immunoSEQ Assay was used to sequence the TCRbeta CDR3 regions. The table was pulled from immuneACCESS by TCRdb, which kept in-frame rearrangements only. Such tables lose some clones; where checked, under half of the loss comes from unresolved V genes, and the rest has no known cause. The sample table holds 40,000 to 65,000 clones, of which around 82% were seen once. The ten biggest clones cover about 4.6% of the sample. Inclusive of the bounding cysteine and phenylalanine, the CDR3 is 14 residues long. The retained sequence is limited to the CDR3, 42 bases, with the frame set at the first base. The germline V gene provides CDR1 SGHAT and CDR2 FQNNGV. The germline V end is reduced by 5 bases and the J end by 1 base; junction bases left unmatched: 5. The study at large found these results: Low levels of normalized T-cell clonal expansion were also shown by some nonresponding patients. Antigen specificity was not determined for the clonally expanded peripheral T cells. After ivuxolimab, CD8+ T cells had more expanded clones than CD4+ T cells on average. In partial responders in the 0.1-3.0 mg/kg groups, normalized peripheral clonal expansion was found to be among the lowest, especially among CD8+ T cells. At doses from 0.1 to 3.0 mg/kg, clonal expansion was seen in both CD4+ and CD8+ blood T cells between baseline and week 6.

Of note for this clone: This receptor's antigen is unknown. No quality values exist for individual bases; no much larger clone is one base distant.

The trial excluded patients who had a history of autoimmune disease or who were on systemic immunosuppression. Peripheral blood for TCR sequencing was collected from all dose cohorts at baseline, on cycle 4 day 1, and on cycle 7 day 1. The samples were drawn from a first-in-human, open-label, multicenter phase I dose-escalation trial of ivuxolimab. Adults with locally advanced or metastatic melanoma, renal cell carcinoma, hepatocellular carcinoma or head and neck squamous cell carcinoma were enrolled in the trial. Before TCR sequencing, CD4+ T cells and CD8+ T cells from peripheral blood were sorted into separate populations.

The sequence was obtained from an adult with an advanced solid tumor such as melanoma, head and neck, liver or kidney cancer. The chain joins TRBV11-2 to TRBJ2-7, and 7 junction bases match TRBD1. This sample comprised CD4+ or CD8+ T cells sorted from blood, obtained in a trial of the OX40 agonist ivuxolimab. The nucleotides are TGTGCCAGCAGCATATCGACAGGGTCCTACGAGCAGTACTTC. It specifies CASSISTGSYEQYF.